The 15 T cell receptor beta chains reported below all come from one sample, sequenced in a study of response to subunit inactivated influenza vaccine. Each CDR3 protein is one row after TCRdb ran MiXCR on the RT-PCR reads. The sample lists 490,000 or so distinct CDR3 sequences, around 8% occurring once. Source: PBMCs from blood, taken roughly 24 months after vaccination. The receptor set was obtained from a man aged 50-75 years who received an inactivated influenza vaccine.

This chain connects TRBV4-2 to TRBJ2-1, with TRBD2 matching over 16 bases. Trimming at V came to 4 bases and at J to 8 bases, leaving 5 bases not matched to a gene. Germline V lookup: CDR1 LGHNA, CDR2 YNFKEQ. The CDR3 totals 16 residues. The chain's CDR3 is CASSPGTSGGGYEQFF. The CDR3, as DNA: TGTGCCAGCAGCCCCGGGACTAGCGGGGGGGGCTATGAGCAGTTCTTC.

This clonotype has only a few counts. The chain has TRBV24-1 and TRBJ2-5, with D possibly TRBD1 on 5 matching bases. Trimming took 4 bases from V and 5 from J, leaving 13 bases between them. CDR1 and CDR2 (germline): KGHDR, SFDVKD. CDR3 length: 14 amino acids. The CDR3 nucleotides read TGTGCCACCAGTGACCCGACAGATTTGGAGACCCAGTACTTC. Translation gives CATSDPTDLETQYF.

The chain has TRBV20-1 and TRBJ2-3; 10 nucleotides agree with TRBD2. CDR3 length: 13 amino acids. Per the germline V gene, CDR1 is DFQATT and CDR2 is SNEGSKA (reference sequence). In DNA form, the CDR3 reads TGCAGCCCGAAGCCTAGCGGGAGAAATACGCAGTATTTT. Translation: CSPKPSGRNTQYF.

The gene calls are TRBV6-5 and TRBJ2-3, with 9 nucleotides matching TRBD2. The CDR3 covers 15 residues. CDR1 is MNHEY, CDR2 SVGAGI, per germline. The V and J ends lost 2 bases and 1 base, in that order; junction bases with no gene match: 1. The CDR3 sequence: CASSYVAGGTDTQYF. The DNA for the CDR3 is TGTGCCAGCAGTTACGTAGCGGGGGGCACAGATACGCAGTATTTT.

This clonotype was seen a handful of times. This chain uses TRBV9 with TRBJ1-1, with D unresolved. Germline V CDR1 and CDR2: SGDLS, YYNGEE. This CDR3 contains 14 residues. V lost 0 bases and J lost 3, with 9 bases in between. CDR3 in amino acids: CASSVGVSYTEAFF. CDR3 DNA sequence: TGTGCCAGCAGCGTAGGAGTCAGCTACACTGAAGCTTTCTTT.

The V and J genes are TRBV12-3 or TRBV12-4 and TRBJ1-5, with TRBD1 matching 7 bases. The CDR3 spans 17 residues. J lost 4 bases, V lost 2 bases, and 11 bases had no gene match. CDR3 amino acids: CASSLSRGTNRNQPQHF. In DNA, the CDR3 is TGTGCCAGCAGTTTATCCAGGGGGACAAATAGAAATCAGCCCCAGCATTTT.

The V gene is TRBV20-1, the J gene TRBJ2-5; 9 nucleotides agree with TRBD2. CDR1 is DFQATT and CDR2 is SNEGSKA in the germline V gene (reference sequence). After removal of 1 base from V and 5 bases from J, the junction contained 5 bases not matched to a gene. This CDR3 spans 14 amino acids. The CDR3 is CSARASSGEETQYF. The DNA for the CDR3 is TGCAGTGCTAGAGCGTCTAGCGGGGAGGAGACCCAGTACTTC.

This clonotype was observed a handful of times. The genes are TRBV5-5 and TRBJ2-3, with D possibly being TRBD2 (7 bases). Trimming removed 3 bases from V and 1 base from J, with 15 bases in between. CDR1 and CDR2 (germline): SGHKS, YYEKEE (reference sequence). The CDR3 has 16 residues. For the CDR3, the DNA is TGTGCCAGCAGCTCGCTGGGGCGGGGGCGCACAGATACGCAGTATTTT. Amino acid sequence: CASSSLGRGRTDTQYF.

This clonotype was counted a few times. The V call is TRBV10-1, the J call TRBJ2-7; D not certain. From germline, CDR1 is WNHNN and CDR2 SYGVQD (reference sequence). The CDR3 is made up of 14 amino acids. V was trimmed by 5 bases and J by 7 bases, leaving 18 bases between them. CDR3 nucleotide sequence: TGCGCCAGCAGTTTACCAGATTCTCCTCGGGAGCAGTACTTC. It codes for CASSLPDSPREQYF.

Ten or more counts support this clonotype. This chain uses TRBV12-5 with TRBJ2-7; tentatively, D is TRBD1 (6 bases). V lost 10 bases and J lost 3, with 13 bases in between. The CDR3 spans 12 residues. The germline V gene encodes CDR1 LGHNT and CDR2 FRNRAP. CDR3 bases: TGTGCTACCTCAGGGGCCGGCTACGAGCAGTACTTC. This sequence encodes CATSGAGYEQYF.

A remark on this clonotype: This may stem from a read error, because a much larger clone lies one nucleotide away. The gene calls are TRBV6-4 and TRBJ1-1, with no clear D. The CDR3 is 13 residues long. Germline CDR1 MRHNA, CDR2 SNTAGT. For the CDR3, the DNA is TGTGCCAGCAGTGCGGAGGAGAACACTGAAGCTGTCTTT. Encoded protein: CASSAEENTEAVF.

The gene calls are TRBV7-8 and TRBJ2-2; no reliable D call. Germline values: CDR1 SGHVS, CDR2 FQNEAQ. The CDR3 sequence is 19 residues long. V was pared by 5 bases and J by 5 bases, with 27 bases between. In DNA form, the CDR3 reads TGTGCCAGCAGCCCCCTTAGTGGCTTCGGGTCCAGGAGAACCGGGGAGCTGTTTTTT. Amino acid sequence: CASSPLSGFGSRRTGELFF.

The CDR3 nucleotides read TGTGCCAGCAGCTTACTAGCGGGGGCGGTCACAGATACGCAGTATTTT. Encoded protein: CASSLLAGAVTDTQYF. This rearrangement joins TRBV7-6 to TRBJ2-3; 10 nucleotides match TRBD2. V trimming: 2 bases; J trimming: 2 bases; junction bases outside the gene matches: 4. The V gene's germline CDR1 is SGHVS and CDR2 FNYEAQ. The CDR3 sequence is 16 residues long.

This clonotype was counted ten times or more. CDR3 residues: CASTRGPWEQYF. CDR3 nucleotide sequence: TGTGCCAGTACAAGGGGCCCTTGGGAGCAGTACTTC. The chain uses TRBV6-2 or TRBV6-3 and TRBJ2-7; the D gene is possibly TRBD1 (5 bases). V shed 9 bases and J shed 7 bases, with 16 bases lying between them. CDR1 is MNHEY, CDR2 SVGEGT, per germline. The CDR3 has 12 residues.

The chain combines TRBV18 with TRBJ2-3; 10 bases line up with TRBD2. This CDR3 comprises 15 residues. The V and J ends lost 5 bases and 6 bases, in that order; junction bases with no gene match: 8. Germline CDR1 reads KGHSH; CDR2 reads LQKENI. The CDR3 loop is CASSSGSSGGDTQYF. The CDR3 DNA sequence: TGTGCCAGCTCATCGGGATCTAGCGGGGGTGATACGCAGTATTTT.